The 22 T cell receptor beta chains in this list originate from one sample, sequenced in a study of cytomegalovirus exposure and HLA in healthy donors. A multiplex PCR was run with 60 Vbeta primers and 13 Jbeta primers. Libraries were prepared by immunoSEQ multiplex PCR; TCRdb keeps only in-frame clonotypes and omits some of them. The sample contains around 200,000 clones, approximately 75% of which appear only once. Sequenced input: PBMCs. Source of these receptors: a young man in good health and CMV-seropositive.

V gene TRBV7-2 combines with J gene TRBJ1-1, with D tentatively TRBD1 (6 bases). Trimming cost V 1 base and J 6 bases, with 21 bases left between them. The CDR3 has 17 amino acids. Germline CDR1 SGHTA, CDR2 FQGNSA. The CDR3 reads CASSLGLGWGRGSEAFF. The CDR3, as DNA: TGTGCCAGCAGCTTAGGATTGGGGTGGGGGCGCGGGTCTGAAGCTTTCTTT.

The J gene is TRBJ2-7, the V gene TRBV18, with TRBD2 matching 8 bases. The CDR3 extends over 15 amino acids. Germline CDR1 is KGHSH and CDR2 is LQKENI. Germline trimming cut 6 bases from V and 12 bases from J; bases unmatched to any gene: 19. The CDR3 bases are TGTGCCAGCTCGCCTAAACTGGGCACTAGCGGATGGCTGTACTTC. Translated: CASSPKLGTSGWLYF.

CDR3 protein: CASSEKGGPTSTDTQYF. DNA for the CDR3: TGCGCCAGCAGTGAGAAAGGCGGGCCTACTAGCACAGATACGCAGTATTTT. V and J are TRBV10-2 and TRBJ2-3, with D possibly matching TRBD2 (5 bases). CDR3 length: 17 amino acids. Germline V gene lookup returns CDR1 WSHSY and CDR2 SAAADI. The V and J ends lost 2 bases and 0 bases respectively, with 15 bases between them.

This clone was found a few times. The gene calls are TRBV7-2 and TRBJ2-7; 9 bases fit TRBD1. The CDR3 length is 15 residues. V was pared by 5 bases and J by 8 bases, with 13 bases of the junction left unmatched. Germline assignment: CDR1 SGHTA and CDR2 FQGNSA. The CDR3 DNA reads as TGTGCCAGCAGCCCGTCAGGGACAGGGACGGTTAAGCAGTACTTC. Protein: CASSPSGTGTVKQYF.

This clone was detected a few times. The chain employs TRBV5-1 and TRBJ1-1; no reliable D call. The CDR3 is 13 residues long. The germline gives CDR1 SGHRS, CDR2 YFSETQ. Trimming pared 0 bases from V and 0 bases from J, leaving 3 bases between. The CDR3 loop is CASSLVLNTEAFF. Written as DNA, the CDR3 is TGCGCCAGCAGCTTGGTCTTGAACACTGAAGCTTTCTTT.

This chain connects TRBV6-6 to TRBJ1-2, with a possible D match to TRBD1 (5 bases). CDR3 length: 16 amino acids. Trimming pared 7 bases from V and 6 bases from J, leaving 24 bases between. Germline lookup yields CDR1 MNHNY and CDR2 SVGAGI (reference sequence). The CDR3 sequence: CASNQPRGGLRDGYTF. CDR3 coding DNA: TGTGCCAGCAACCAACCGCGGGGCGGGCTGCGAGATGGCTACACCTTC.

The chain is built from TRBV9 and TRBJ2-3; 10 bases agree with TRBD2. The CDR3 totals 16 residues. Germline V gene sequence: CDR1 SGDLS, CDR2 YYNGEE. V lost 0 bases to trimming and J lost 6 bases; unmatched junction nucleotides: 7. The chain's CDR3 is CASSVAVSGGADTQYF. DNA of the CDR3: TGTGCCAGCAGCGTAGCCGTGAGCGGGGGGGCGGATACGCAGTATTTT. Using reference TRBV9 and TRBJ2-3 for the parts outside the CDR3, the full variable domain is DSGVTQTPKHLITATGQRVTLRCSPRSGDLSVYWYQQSLDQGLQFLIQYYNGEERAKGNILERFSAQQFPDLHSELNLSSLELGDSALYFCASSVAVSGGADTQYFGPGTRLTVL.

CDR3 in amino acids: CASSLARRAGGKDEQYF. As DNA, the CDR3 is TGTGCCAGCAGCTTAGCGCGGCGGGCAGGGGGCAAGGACGAGCAGTACTTC. V usage is TRBV7-6 and J usage is TRBJ2-7; 8 bases are a match to TRBD1. The CDR3 spans 17 residues. The trim removed 0 bases at V and 5 bases at J, leaving 12 bases unmatched. Germline V gene data show CDR1 as SGHVS and CDR2 as FNYEAQ.

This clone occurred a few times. CDR3 region: CASSLSYDAAQYF. Written as DNA, the CDR3 is TGTGCCAGCAGTTTAAGCTATGATGCGGCCCAGTACTTC. This sequence joins TRBV27 and TRBJ2-5; D uncertain. CDR3 length: 13 amino acids. CDR1 MNHEY and CDR2 SMNVEV come from the germline V gene (reference sequence). V was cut by 2 bases and J by 9 bases, with 13 bases left in between.

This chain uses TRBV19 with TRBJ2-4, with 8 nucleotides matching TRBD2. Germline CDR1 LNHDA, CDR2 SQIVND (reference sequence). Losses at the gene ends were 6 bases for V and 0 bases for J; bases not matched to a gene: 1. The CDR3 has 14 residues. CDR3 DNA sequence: TGTGCCAGTAGCGGGAGGGGAGCCAAAAACATTCAGTACTTC. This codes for CASSGRGAKNIQYF.

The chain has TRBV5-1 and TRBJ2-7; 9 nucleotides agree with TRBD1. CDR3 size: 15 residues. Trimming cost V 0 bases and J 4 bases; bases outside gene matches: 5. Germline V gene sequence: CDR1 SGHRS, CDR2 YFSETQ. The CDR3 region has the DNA TGCGCCAGCAGCTTGGTCGGGACAGGGCAGTACGAGCAGTACTTC. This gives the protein CASSLVGTGQYEQYF.

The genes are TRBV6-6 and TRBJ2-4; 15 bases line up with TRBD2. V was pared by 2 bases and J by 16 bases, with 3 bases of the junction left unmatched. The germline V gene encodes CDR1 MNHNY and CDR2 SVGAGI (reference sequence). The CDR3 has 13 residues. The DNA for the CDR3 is TGTGCCAGCAGTTACGGGACTAGCGGGGGGAGCTACTTC. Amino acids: CASSYGTSGGSYF.

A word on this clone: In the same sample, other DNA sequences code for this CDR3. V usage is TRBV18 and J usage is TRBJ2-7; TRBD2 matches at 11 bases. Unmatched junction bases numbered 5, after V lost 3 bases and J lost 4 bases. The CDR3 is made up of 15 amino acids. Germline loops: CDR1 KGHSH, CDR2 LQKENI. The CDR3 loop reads CASSPGLAGGYEQYF. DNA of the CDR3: TGTGCCAGCTCACCCGGGCTAGCGGGGGGATACGAGCAGTACTTC.

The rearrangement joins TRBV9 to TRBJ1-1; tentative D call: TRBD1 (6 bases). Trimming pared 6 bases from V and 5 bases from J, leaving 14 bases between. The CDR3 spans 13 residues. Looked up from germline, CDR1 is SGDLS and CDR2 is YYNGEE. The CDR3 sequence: CASIGRGRTEAFF. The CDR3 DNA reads TGTGCCAGCATTGGCAGGGGTAGGACTGAAGCTTTCTTT.

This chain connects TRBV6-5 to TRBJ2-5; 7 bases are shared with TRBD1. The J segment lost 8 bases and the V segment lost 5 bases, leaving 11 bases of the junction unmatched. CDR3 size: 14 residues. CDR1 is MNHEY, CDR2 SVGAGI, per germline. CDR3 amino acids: CASSLLTGLQTQYF. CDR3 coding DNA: TGTGCCAGCAGTCTTCTGACAGGGCTCCAAACCCAGTACTTC.

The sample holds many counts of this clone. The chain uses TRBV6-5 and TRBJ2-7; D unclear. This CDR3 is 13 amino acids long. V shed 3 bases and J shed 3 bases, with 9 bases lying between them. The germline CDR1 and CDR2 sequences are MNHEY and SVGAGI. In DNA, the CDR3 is TGTGCCAGCAGTTATAACCCAGACTACGAGCAGTACTTC. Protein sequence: CASSYNPDYEQYF.

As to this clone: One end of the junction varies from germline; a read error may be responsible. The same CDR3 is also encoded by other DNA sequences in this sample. The CDR3 sequence: CASSPGSGETQYF. The CDR3 nucleotides read TGTGCCAGCAGCCCCGGGAGTGGGGAGACTCAGTACTTC. This rearrangement joins TRBV7-8 to TRBJ2-5, with D possibly TRBD2 on 6 matching bases. This CDR3 has 13 residues. The germline gives CDR1 SGHVS, CDR2 FQNEAQ.

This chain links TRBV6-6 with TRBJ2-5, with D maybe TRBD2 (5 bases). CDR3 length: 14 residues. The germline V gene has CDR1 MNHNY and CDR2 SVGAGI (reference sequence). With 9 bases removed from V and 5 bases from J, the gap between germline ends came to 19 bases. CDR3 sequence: CASKVSGGSETQYF. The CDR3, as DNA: TGTGCCAGTAAAGTATCTGGTGGGAGCGAGACCCAGTACTTC.

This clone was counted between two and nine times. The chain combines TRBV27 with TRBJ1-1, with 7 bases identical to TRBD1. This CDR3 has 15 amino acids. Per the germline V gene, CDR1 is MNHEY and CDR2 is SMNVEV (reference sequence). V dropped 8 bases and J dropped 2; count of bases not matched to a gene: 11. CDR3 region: CASGFFGTDNTEAFF. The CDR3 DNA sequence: TGTGCCAGCGGATTCTTTGGGACAGATAACACTGAAGCTTTCTTT.

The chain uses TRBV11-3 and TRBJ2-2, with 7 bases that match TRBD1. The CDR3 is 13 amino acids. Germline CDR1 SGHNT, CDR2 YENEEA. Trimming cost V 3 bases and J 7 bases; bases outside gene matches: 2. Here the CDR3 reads CASSLGQIGELFF. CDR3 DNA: TGTGCCAGCAGCTTGGGACAGATCGGGGAGCTGTTTTTT.

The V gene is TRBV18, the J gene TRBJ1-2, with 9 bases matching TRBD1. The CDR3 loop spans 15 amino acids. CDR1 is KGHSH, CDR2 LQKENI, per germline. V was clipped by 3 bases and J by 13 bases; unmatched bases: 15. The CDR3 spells CASSPAGQGKIRVTF. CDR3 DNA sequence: TGTGCCAGCTCACCCGCCGGACAGGGGAAGATTCGGGTCACCTTC.

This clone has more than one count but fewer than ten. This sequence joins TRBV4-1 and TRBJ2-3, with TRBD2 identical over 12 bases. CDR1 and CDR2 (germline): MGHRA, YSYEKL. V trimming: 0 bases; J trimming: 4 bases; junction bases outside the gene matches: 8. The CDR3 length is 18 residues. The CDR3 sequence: CASSQESGLAGSADTQYF. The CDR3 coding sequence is TGCGCCAGCAGCCAAGAGAGCGGACTAGCGGGGTCTGCAGATACGCAGTATTTT.